A selection of T cell receptor beta chains follows, all from one sample in a study of blood T cell repertoires in COVID-19. The data were produced by immunoSEQ multiplex PCR, yet TCRdb's version contains in-frame clones alone and is incomplete. The sample includes 150,000 to 180,000 clones, around 84% of them seen just once. Sequences were obtained from peripheral blood. The receptors shown here come from a woman between 50 and 59 years old with acute or convalescent COVID-19. CDR3s include the opening cysteine and the closing phenylalanine or tryptophan. D genes are given only for firm matches. Clone sizes are given selectively: once, few, many, or a class where the clone is expanded.

j_gene: TRBJ2-3; v_gene: TRBV6-2/TRBV6-3; abundance: .; d_gene: .; CDR3aa: CASSYGGVDTQYF; CDR3nt: TGTGCCAGCAGTTACGGAGGGGTAGATACGCAGTATTTT
j_gene: TRBJ2-1; v_gene: TRBV5-6; abundance: .; d_gene: TRBD2; CDR3aa: CASSSARTSGEQFF; CDR3nt: TGTGCCAGCAGCTCGGCCCGTACTAGCGGCGAGCAGTTCTTC
j_gene: TRBJ1-2; v_gene: TRBV5-1; abundance: .; d_gene: .; CDR3aa: CASSLDTGEGGYTF; CDR3nt: TGCGCCAGCAGCTTGGATACGGGGGAAGGTGGCTACACCTTC
j_gene: TRBJ2-2; v_gene: TRBV11-2; abundance: .; d_gene: TRBD2; CDR3aa: CATSGLQTGELFF; CDR3nt: TGTGCGACTAGCGGGTTACAGACCGGGGAGCTGTTTTTT
j_gene: TRBJ2-7; v_gene: TRBV12-3/TRBV12-4; abundance: .; d_gene: .; CDR3aa: CASSSAYEQYF; CDR3nt: TGTGCCAGCAGTTCTGCCTACGAGCAGTACTTC
j_gene: TRBJ1-3; v_gene: TRBV19; abundance: .; d_gene: TRBD1; CDR3aa: CASGQGFSGNTIYF; CDR3nt: TGTGCCAGTGGACAGGGGTTCTCTGGAAACACCATATATTTT
j_gene: TRBJ2-5; v_gene: TRBV4-2; abundance: .; d_gene: .; CDR3aa: CASSQDRGEEETQYF; CDR3nt: TGTGCCAGCAGCCAAGATCGCGGGGAGGAAGAGACCCAGTACTTC
j_gene: TRBJ1-6; v_gene: TRBV5-4; abundance: .; d_gene: .; CDR3aa: CASSPGSRGSSYNSPLHF; CDR3nt: TGTGCCAGCAGCCCGGGGTCACGGGGGAGCTCCTATAATTCACCCCTCCACTTT
j_gene: TRBJ2-1; v_gene: TRBV28; abundance: .; d_gene: .; CDR3aa: CASNGAGEQFF; CDR3nt: TGTGCCAGCAACGGAGCGGGTGAGCAGTTCTTC
j_gene: TRBJ2-1; v_gene: TRBV2; abundance: .; d_gene: .; CDR3aa: CASSAGNNEQFF; CDR3nt: TGTGCCAGCAGTGCGGGAAACAATGAGCAGTTCTTC
j_gene: TRBJ2-5; v_gene: TRBV2; abundance: .; d_gene: TRBD1; CDR3aa: CASSGTGQGTQYF; CDR3nt: TGTGCCAGCAGTGGGACAGGGCAGGGGACCCAGTACTTC
j_gene: TRBJ2-7; v_gene: TRBV18; abundance: .; d_gene: TRBD2; CDR3aa: CASSPLRLAVTYEQYF; CDR3nt: TGTGCCAGCTCACCATTAAGACTAGCGGTTACCTACGAGCAGTACTTC
j_gene: TRBJ1-5; v_gene: TRBV7-8; abundance: .; d_gene: .; CDR3aa: CASSLDGIGGVHQPQHF; CDR3nt: TGTGCCAGCAGCTTAGATGGGATCGGGGGGGTTCATCAGCCCCAGCATTTT
j_gene: TRBJ1-5; v_gene: TRBV7-9; abundance: .; d_gene: TRBD1; CDR3aa: CASSRGLGGDQPQHF; CDR3nt: TGTGCCAGCAGCCGGGGGCTAGGGGGCGATCAGCCCCAGCATTTT
j_gene: TRBJ2-5; v_gene: TRBV9; abundance: .; d_gene: .; CDR3aa: CASSISPGNQETQYF; CDR3nt: TGTGCCAGCAGCATCAGTCCAGGGAACCAAGAGACCCAGTACTTC
j_gene: TRBJ2-1; v_gene: TRBV18; abundance: .; d_gene: TRBD1; CDR3aa: CASSPPQGGTGNEQFF; CDR3nt: TGTGCCAGCTCACCACCACAAGGGGGCACGGGAAATGAGCAGTTCTTC
j_gene: TRBJ2-5; v_gene: TRBV10-3; abundance: few; d_gene: .; CDR3aa: CAISSGQETQYF; CDR3nt: TGTGCCATCAGTAGCGGCCAAGAGACCCAGTACTTC
j_gene: TRBJ1-2; v_gene: TRBV7-9; abundance: .; d_gene: .; CDR3aa: CASSLALTPDVNYGYTF; CDR3nt: TGTGCCAGCAGCTTAGCGCTCACGCCAGATGTCAACTATGGCTACACCTTC
j_gene: TRBJ2-2; v_gene: TRBV25-1; abundance: .; d_gene: .; CDR3aa: CASSDGRANTGELFF; CDR3nt: TGTGCCAGCAGTGACGGCAGGGCAAACACCGGGGAGCTGTTTTTT
j_gene: TRBJ2-1; v_gene: TRBV7-6; abundance: .; d_gene: TRBD1; CDR3aa: CASSTGQGGLYNEQFF; CDR3nt: TGTGCCAGCAGCACAGGACAGGGCGGGCTCTACAATGAGCAGTTCTTC
j_gene: TRBJ2-2; v_gene: TRBV7-3; abundance: .; d_gene: .; CDR3aa: CASSLPPGFGTGELFF; CDR3nt: TGTGCCAGCAGCTTACCTCCAGGGTTTGGCACCGGGGAGCTGTTTTTT
j_gene: TRBJ1-5; v_gene: TRBV28; abundance: .; d_gene: TRBD1; CDR3aa: CASRAGGVYQHF; CDR3nt: TGTGCCAGCAGGGCAGGGGGCGTATACCAGCATTTT
j_gene: TRBJ2-7; v_gene: TRBV30; abundance: .; d_gene: TRBD2; CDR3aa: CAWRGPWGGSTYEQYF; CDR3nt: TGTGCCTGGAGGGGTCCTTGGGGCGGGAGTACCTACGAGCAGTACTTC
j_gene: TRBJ2-2; v_gene: TRBV29-1; abundance: .; d_gene: .; CDR3aa: CSVEDSGARRGTGELFF; CDR3nt: TGCAGCGTTGAGGATTCCGGGGCGAGGAGGGGCACCGGGGAGCTGTTTTTT
j_gene: TRBJ1-2; v_gene: TRBV9; abundance: .; d_gene: .; CDR3aa: CASSGGGYGYTF; CDR3nt: TGTGCCAGCAGCGGGGGAGGCTATGGCTACACCTTC
j_gene: TRBJ2-7; v_gene: TRBV30; abundance: once; d_gene: TRBD2; CDR3aa: CAWRRAGGSSYEQYF; CDR3nt: TGTGCCTGGAGGAGGGCGGGAGGGTCCAGTTACGAGCAGTACTTC
j_gene: TRBJ2-1; v_gene: TRBV7-2; abundance: .; d_gene: .; CDR3aa: CASSFGGYNEQFF; CDR3nt: TGTGCCAGCAGCTTTGGGGGGTATAATGAGCAGTTCTTC
j_gene: TRBJ2-1; v_gene: TRBV6-2/TRBV6-3; abundance: .; d_gene: TRBD2; CDR3aa: CASSRPTSGSISVGVEQFF; CDR3nt: TGTGCCAGCAGTCGCCCCACTAGCGGGAGTATATCGGTAGGGGTTGAGCAGTTCTTC
j_gene: TRBJ2-1; v_gene: TRBV11-2; abundance: .; d_gene: TRBD2; CDR3aa: CASSGERGVYNEQFF; CDR3nt: TGTGCCAGCAGCGGGGAGCGGGGGGTTTACAATGAGCAGTTCTTC
j_gene: TRBJ2-3; v_gene: TRBV5-1; abundance: .; d_gene: TRBD2; CDR3aa: CASSLARGLVTDTQYF; CDR3nt: TGCGCCAGCAGCTTGGCTAGGGGACTAGTCACAGATACGCAGTATTTT
j_gene: TRBJ2-1; v_gene: TRBV12-2; abundance: .; d_gene: .; CDR3aa: CASRLVAGFPLYNEQFF; CDR3nt: TGTGCAAGTCGCTTAGTAGCGGGATTCCCTCTCTACAATGAGCAGTTCTTC
j_gene: TRBJ2-2; v_gene: TRBV28; abundance: .; d_gene: .; CDR3aa: CASRAGVVNTGELFF; CDR3nt: TGTGCCAGCAGGGCAGGGGTGGTAAACACCGGGGAGCTGTTTTTT
j_gene: TRBJ1-3; v_gene: TRBV28; abundance: few; d_gene: .; CDR3aa: CASSSPWGVLSGNTIYF; CDR3nt: TGTGCCAGCAGTTCCCCATGGGGGGTACTTTCTGGAAACACCATATATTTT
j_gene: TRBJ2-5; v_gene: TRBV7-2; abundance: .; d_gene: TRBD1; CDR3aa: CASSFGTGGGETQYF; CDR3nt: TGTGCCAGCAGCTTCGGGACAGGGGGCGGGGAGACCCAGTACTTC
j_gene: TRBJ2-5; v_gene: TRBV28; abundance: .; d_gene: TRBD2; CDR3aa: CASVEAREGAASQYF; CDR3nt: TGTGCCAGCGTGGAGGCGCGGGAGGGTGCAGCGTCCCAGTACTTC
j_gene: TRBJ2-5; v_gene: TRBV14; abundance: .; d_gene: .; CDR3aa: CASSHGGETQYF; CDR3nt: TGTGCCAGCAGCCACGGAGGGGAGACCCAGTACTTC
j_gene: TRBJ1-3; v_gene: TRBV2; abundance: .; d_gene: .; CDR3aa: CASRAGTGNTIYF; CDR3nt: TGTGCCAGCAGGGCAGGGACTGGAAACACCATATATTTT
j_gene: TRBJ2-2; v_gene: TRBV9; abundance: .; d_gene: .; CDR3aa: CASSPRQSTGELFF; CDR3nt: TGTGCCAGCAGCCCCCGACAGAGCACCGGGGAGCTGTTTTTT
j_gene: TRBJ1-5; v_gene: TRBV6-6; abundance: .; d_gene: .; CDR3aa: CASSNDYRGQPQHF; CDR3nt: TGTGCCAGCAGCAATGATTATAGGGGCCAGCCCCAGCATTTT
j_gene: TRBJ1-6; v_gene: TRBV18; abundance: .; d_gene: TRBD1; CDR3aa: CASSRQFMTGGNSPLHF; CDR3nt: TGTGCCAGCTCACGCCAGTTTATGACAGGGGGCAATTCACCCCTCCACTTT
j_gene: TRBJ2-7; v_gene: TRBV11-2; abundance: once; d_gene: TRBD1; CDR3aa: CASSLVGGRGQGGYEQYF; CDR3nt: TGTGCCAGCAGCTTAGTGGGCGGTAGGGGACAGGGGGGATACGAGCAGTACTTC
j_gene: TRBJ1-5; v_gene: TRBV7-9; abundance: .; d_gene: .; CDR3aa: CASSLGATDQPQHF; CDR3nt: TGTGCCAGCAGCTTAGGAGCTACGGATCAGCCCCAGCATTTT
j_gene: TRBJ2-1; v_gene: TRBV4-3; abundance: once; d_gene: TRBD2; CDR3aa: CASSQLAGGLYNEQFF; CDR3nt: TGCGCCAGCAGCCAACTAGCGGGAGGCCTCTACAATGAGCAGTTCTTC
j_gene: TRBJ2-1; v_gene: TRBV5-4; abundance: .; d_gene: TRBD2; CDR3aa: CASSLVGGAYNEQFF; CDR3nt: TGTGCCAGCAGCTTGGTGGGGGGGGCCTACAATGAGCAGTTCTTC
j_gene: TRBJ2-6; v_gene: TRBV5-5; abundance: .; d_gene: .; CDR3aa: CASSRTLSSGANVLTF; CDR3nt: TGTGCCAGCAGCCGAACATTATCTTCTGGGGCCAACGTCCTGACTTTC
j_gene: TRBJ2-7; v_gene: TRBV9; abundance: .; d_gene: .; CDR3aa: CASSAQGSSYEQYF; CDR3nt: TGTGCCAGCAGCGCACAGGGTAGCTCCTACGAGCAGTACTTC
j_gene: TRBJ2-7; v_gene: TRBV19; abundance: .; d_gene: TRBD1; CDR3aa: CASSTYGQGAYEQYF; CDR3nt: TGTGCCAGTAGTACCTACGGGCAGGGGGCCTACGAGCAGTACTTC
j_gene: TRBJ2-1; v_gene: TRBV11-2; abundance: .; d_gene: .; CDR3aa: CASSASLDNEQFF; CDR3nt: TGTGCCAGCAGCGCCTCGTTAGACAATGAGCAGTTCTTC
j_gene: TRBJ1-3; v_gene: TRBV4-2; abundance: few; d_gene: .; CDR3aa: CASSQGPSSGNTIYF; CDR3nt: TGTGCCAGCAGCCAAGGGCCCAGCTCTGGAAACACCATATATTTT
j_gene: TRBJ2-7; v_gene: TRBV10-3; abundance: .; d_gene: TRBD2; CDR3aa: CAIRLAESSYEQYF; CDR3nt: TGTGCCATCAGACTAGCGGAGAGCTCCTACGAGCAGTACTTC